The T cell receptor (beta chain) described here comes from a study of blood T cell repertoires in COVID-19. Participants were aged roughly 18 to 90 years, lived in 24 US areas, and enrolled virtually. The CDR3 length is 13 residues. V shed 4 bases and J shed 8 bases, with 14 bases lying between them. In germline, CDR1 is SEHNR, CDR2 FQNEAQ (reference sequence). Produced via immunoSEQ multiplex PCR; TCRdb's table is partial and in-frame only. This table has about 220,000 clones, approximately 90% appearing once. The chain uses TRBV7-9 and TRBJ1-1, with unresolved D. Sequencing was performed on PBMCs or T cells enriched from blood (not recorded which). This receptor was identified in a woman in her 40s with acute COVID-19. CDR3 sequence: CASSYEGRSEAFF. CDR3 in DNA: TGTGCCAGCAGCTACGAGGGCCGCTCGGAAGCTTTCTTT.